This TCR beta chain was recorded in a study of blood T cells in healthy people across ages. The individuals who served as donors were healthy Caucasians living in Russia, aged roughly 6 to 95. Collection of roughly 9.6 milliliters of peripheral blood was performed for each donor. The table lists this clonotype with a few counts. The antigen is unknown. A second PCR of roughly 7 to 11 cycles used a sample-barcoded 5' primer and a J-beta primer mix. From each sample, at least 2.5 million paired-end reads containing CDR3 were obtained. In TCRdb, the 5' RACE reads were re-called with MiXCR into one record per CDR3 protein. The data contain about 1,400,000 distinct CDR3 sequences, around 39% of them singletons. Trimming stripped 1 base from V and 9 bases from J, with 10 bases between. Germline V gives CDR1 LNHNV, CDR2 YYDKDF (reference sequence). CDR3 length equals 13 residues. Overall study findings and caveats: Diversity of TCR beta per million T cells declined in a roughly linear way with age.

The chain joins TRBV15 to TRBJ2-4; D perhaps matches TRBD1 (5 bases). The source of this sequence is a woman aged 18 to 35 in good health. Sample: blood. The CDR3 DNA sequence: TGTGCCACCAGCAGAGTGGGGCGCCCCATTCAGTACTTC. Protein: CATSRVGRPIQYF.